This is a list of T cell receptor beta chains from one sample in a study of T cell responses to AZD1222 COVID-19 vaccine. TCRdb's table, derived via immunoSEQ multiplex PCR, lists solely in-frame clones and lacks some. The sample has about 180,000 clones, around 88% seen once. This specimen was peripheral blood, taken on day 0 of AZD1222 vaccination. Receptor source: an adult in good health. Each CDR3 is given with its conserved first and last residue. A D gene is named only where the DNA matches it firmly. Clone size is not always given. Where it is, it says once, few, many or a class for expanded clones.

TRBV24-1	-	TRBJ2-3	-	CATSGGRATSTDTQYF	TGTGCCACCAGTGGGGGCCGTGCGACTAGCACAGATACGCAGTATTTT
TRBV7-9	-	TRBJ1-2	-	CASSLVGTGALHTF	-
TRBV7-8	-	TRBJ1-3	-	CASSLTDIRSGNTIYF	TGTGCCAGCAGCTTAACCGACATTCGCTCTGGAAACACCATATATTTT
TRBV13	-	TRBJ2-1	-	CASSLNYNEQFF	TGTGCCAGCAGCCTAAACTACAATGAGCAGTTCTTC
TRBV11-3	-	TRBJ2-1	TRBD2	CASSFVGLAGGLAEQFF	TGTGCCAGCAGCTTCGTCGGACTAGCGGGGGGGCTGGCTGAGCAGTTCTTC
TRBV5-1	-	TRBJ1-2	TRBD1	CASSPGTGRSYTF	TGCGCCAGCAGCCCGGGGACAGGGCGAAGCTACACCTTC
TRBV7-6	-	TRBJ1-2	TRBD1	CASSLAPMPGQGSYTF	TGTGCCAGCAGCTTAGCCCCAATGCCGGGACAGGGAAGCTACACCTTC
TRBV30	-	TRBJ1-6	-	CAWSDGGGSSYNSPLHF	TGTGCCTGGAGTGACGGGGGGGGCTCATCCTATAATTCACCCCTCCACTTT
TRBV18	few	TRBJ2-7	-	CASSPYDGRSSYEQYF	TGTGCCAGCTCACCTTATGACGGTAGGAGCTCCTACGAGCAGTACTTC
TRBV12-3/TRBV12-4	once	TRBJ2-1	-	CASSLVGYNEQFF	TGTGCCAGCAGTTTAGTGGGGTACAATGAGCAGTTCTTC
TRBV10-3	-	TRBJ1-1	-	CAISVMSTKAGPEAFF	TGTGCCATCAGTGTTATGTCGACAAAGGCTGGCCCTGAAGCTTTCTTT
TRBV4-1	-	TRBJ1-2	-	CASSQSRGHYGYTF	TGCGCCAGCAGCCAATCCAGGGGACACTATGGCTACACCTTC
TRBV15	-	TRBJ2-5	TRBD1	CATSLGTGKTQYF	TGTGCCACCAGCCTTGGGACAGGGAAGACCCAGTACTTC
TRBV27	-	TRBJ1-2	TRBD1	CASSRNRGIYGYTF	TGTGCCAGCAGTAGAAACAGGGGTATATATGGCTACACCTTC
TRBV3-1/TRBV3-2	once	TRBJ1-1	-	CASSGHGRLNTEAFF	TGTGCCAGCAGCGGACACGGAAGACTGAACACTGAAGCTTTCTTT
TRBV7-3	-	TRBJ2-2	-	CASSLDGGNTGELFF	TGTGCCAGCAGCTTAGATGGGGGCAACACCGGGGAGCTGTTTTTT
TRBV5-1	-	TRBJ2-7	-	CASSSATTITYEQYF	TGCGCCAGCAGCTCGGCCACGACTATCACCTACGAGCAGTACTTC
TRBV10-2	-	TRBJ2-7	TRBD1	CASQKGARANEQYF	TGCGCCAGCCAAAAGGGGGCGCGGGCTAACGAGCAGTACTTC
TRBV7-9	-	TRBJ2-3	TRBD2	CASSLVLAGRTDTQYF	TGTGCCAGCAGCTTAGTACTAGCGGGGCGCACAGATACGCAGTATTTT
TRBV2	-	TRBJ2-5	-	CASTLQETQYF	TGTGCCAGCACCCTCCAAGAGACCCAGTACTTC
TRBV7-6	-	TRBJ2-2	TRBD2	CASSFTPRGGTGELFF	TGTGCCAGCAGCTTCACCCCGAGGGGAGGGACCGGGGAGCTGTTTTTT
TRBV6-6	-	TRBJ1-1	TRBD1	CASSGTGTEAFF	TGTGCCAGCAGTGGGACAGGCACTGAAGCTTTCTTT
TRBV10-1	once	TRBJ2-3	-	CASSQGYTDTQYF	TGCGCCAGCAGCCAGGGGTACACAGATACGCAGTATTTT
TRBV7-2	-	TRBJ1-1	-	CASSLDQGRTEAFF	TGTGCCAGCAGCTTAGACCAGGGGAGGACTGAAGCTTTCTTT
TRBV29-1	-	TRBJ1-4	-	CSAEAWDEKLFF	TGCAGCGCCGAGGCCTGGGATGAAAAACTGTTTTTT
TRBV19	-	TRBJ2-1	-	CASSSTRGEQFF	TGTGCCAGTAGTTCCACGCGTGGTGAGCAGTTCTTC
TRBV27	-	TRBJ2-7	TRBD1	CASSLWKDRGGYEQYF	TGTGCCAGCAGTTTATGGAAGGACAGGGGTGGGTACGAGCAGTACTTC
TRBV7-9	-	TRBJ2-7	-	CASSLPKSPYEQYF	TGTGCCAGCAGCTTACCGAAATCCCCCTACGAGCAGTACTTC
TRBV27	few	TRBJ1-2	-	CASSLSRGAGYTF	TGTGCCAGCAGTTTATCGCGGGGGGCAGGCTACACCTTC
TRBV19	-	TRBJ2-5	-	CASSMAQGETQYF	TGTGCCAGTAGTATGGCGCAAGGAGAGACCCAGTACTTC
TRBV12-3/TRBV12-4	-	TRBJ1-2	-	CASSQGFEYGYTF	TGTGCCAGCAGCCAGGGGTTTGAATATGGCTACACCTTC
TRBV30	once	TRBJ2-5	-	CAWSSGLLPQYF	TGTGCCTGGAGTTCCGGACTTTTACCCCAGTACTTC
TRBV2	-	TRBJ2-7	-	CASSLRHSLGEQYF	TGTGCCAGCAGTCTACGACATAGCCTAGGGGAGCAGTACTTC
TRBV6-2/TRBV6-3	-	TRBJ2-1	-	CASSLGNYEQFF	TGTGCCAGCAGTTTGGGGAATTATGAGCAGTTCTTC
TRBV6-5	-	TRBJ1-5	-	CASSYSATGSNQPQHF	TGTGCCAGCAGTTACTCGGCGACAGGTAGCAATCAGCCCCAGCATTTT
TRBV6-4	-	TRBJ1-1	-	CASSFKGKDTEAFF	TGTGCCAGCTCCTTCAAGGGGAAGGACACTGAAGCTTTCTTT
TRBV2	-	TRBJ1-5	-	CASSETRGTNQPQHF	TGTGCCAGCAGTGAAACCAGAGGAACTAATCAGCCCCAGCATTTT
TRBV3-1/TRBV3-2	-	TRBJ2-7	-	CASSQLVGWPGEQYF	TGTGCCAGCAGCCAGCTTGTCGGATGGCCCGGGGAGCAGTACTTC
TRBV19	-	TRBJ1-2	-	CASRRQQGRGWGYGYTF	TGTGCCAGTAGAAGACAGCAGGGTAGGGGATGGGGTTATGGCTACACCTTC
TRBV4-2	-	TRBJ2-7	-	CASSQGDTYEQYF	TGTGCCAGCAGCCAAGGGGACACCTACGAGCAGTACTTC